This T cell receptor (beta chain) was found in a study of identical twins. Each CDR3 protein is one row after TCRdb ran MiXCR on the 5' RACE reads. The profile shows 1.5 million to 2 million distinct CDR3 sequences, 32% of them singletons. The receptor's source is a newborn girl in good health. The sequencing sample was made of cord blood.

DNA for the CDR3: TGTGCCAGCAGTTTAACGGCGCGAAACTATGGCTACACCTTC. Translated, it gives CASSLTARNYGYTF. This sequence joins TRBV12-3 or TRBV12-4 and TRBJ1-2; no firm D call. The V and J ends lost 2 bases and 2 bases respectively, with 9 bases between them. The CDR3 contains 14 residues.